Following are 3 T cell receptor beta chains from one sample sequenced in a study of blood T cell repertoires in COVID-19 (dated by TCRdb to about 2020). Library creation used the immunoSEQ multiplex PCR assay. This is the immuneACCESS table as TCRdb keeps it, with only in-frame sequences that have V and J called. A part of the clones is gone; compared with another copy, unresolved V genes explain less than half, and the rest is unexplained. This sample gives fewer than 600,000 clones in total; about 91% of them show up just once. Together, the top ten hold approximately 0.9% of the sample. The sample comprised peripheral blood. The origin of the receptors is a man aged 18 to 29 with COVID-19, enrolled during active disease.

This clone appeared a few times. The chain joins TRBV2 to TRBJ2-2; TRBD1 aligns across 9 bases. Germline CDR1 SNHLY, CDR2 FYNNEI. The CDR3 totals 15 residues. V shed 5 bases and J 6 bases; nucleotides not matched to a gene: 7. The CDR3 DNA reads TGTGCCAGCAGTAGACCGGGACAGGGAGCCGGGGAGCTGTTTTTT. This encodes CASSRPGQGAGELFF.

The V gene is TRBV28, the J gene TRBJ2-2, with TRBD1 matching 11 bases. The CDR3 is 15 amino acids. The germline V gene encodes CDR1 MDHEN and CDR2 SYDVKM. V shed 4 bases and J 6 bases; nucleotides not matched to a gene: 4. CDR3 nucleotide sequence: TGTGCCAGCAGTTCCCAGGGACAGGGGGCCGGGGAGCTGTTTTTT. This sequence encodes CASSSQGQGAGELFF. Looking up the rest from reference TRBV28 and TRBJ2-2 gives the full variable domain: DVKVTQSSRYLVKRTGEKVFLECVQDMDHENMFWYRQDPGLGLRLIYFSYDVKMKEKGDIPEGYSVSREKKERFSLILESASTNQTSMYLCASSSQGQGAGELFFGEGSRLTVL.

This chain joins TRBV25-1 and TRBJ2-5; no definite D call. Germline V gene lookup returns CDR1 MGHDK and CDR2 SYGVNS. The ends were cut back, 3 bases at V and 5 bases at J, with 10 bases in the middle. The CDR3 runs to 13 residues. CDR3 loop: CASSEPGRETQYF. The CDR3 bases are TGTGCCAGCAGTGAGCCGGGTAGGGAGACCCAGTACTTC.